The sequence of this T cell receptor beta chain was determined in a study of T cells in Graves' hyperthyroidism and ophthalmopathy. Study-level information: Peripheral blood samples were taken at initial diagnosis, prior to any treatment.

Lactation, pregnancy, other autoimmune disease or uncontrolled infection excluded patients. Amplification yielded TCR beta CDR3 regions, with RNA transcripts as the source. The HTBI primer set served for first-round RT-PCR of the TCR CDR3. TCRdb re-analysed the multiplex PCR reads in MiXCR, keeping a single row per CDR3 protein. This table has hundreds of thousands of distinct CDR3 sequences, 15% to 20% appearing once. This CDR3 is built from 14 residues. With 1 base removed from V and 4 bases from J, the gap between germline ends came to 10 bases. The V gene's germline CDR1 is LGHNT and CDR2 FRNRAP. This TCR was recovered from a man aged 35 to 55 with Graves' ophthalmopathy. The gene calls are TRBV12-5 and TRBJ1-1; D call uncertain. The sequencing input was blood. The CDR3 DNA follows: TGTGCTAGTGGTTTGGCCCCCATGGCCACTGAAGCTTTCTTT. It is translated as CASGLAPMATEAFF.